This TCR beta chain derives from a study of a mutant IDH1 vaccine in newly diagnosed glioma. Study as a whole: Treated patients were roughly 62% male, approximately 40% female, mean age roughly 40 years.

With 4 bases removed from V and 0 bases from J, the gap between germline ends came to 6 bases. CDR1 and CDR2 from the germline V gene are LNHDA and SQIVND (reference sequence). The CDR3 spans 13 residues. This sample's time point: baseline, week 1 (first vaccination visit). The treatment denotes: pre-vaccination baseline after standard-of-care therapy. Produced via immunoSEQ multiplex PCR; TCRdb's table is partial and in-frame only. The table includes roughly 46,000 clones, approximately 90% detected once. This specimen was PBMCs, taken from a glioma patient treated with radiotherapy, temozolomide or both. The clonotype was recovered from a man in his forties or fifties with glioma. This chain uses TRBV19 with TRBJ1-2; D is ambiguous. The CDR3 protein is CASSSLANYGYTF. CDR3 coding DNA: TGTGCCAGTAGTAGTCTTGCTAACTATGGCTACACCTTC.